This entry features one T cell receptor (beta chain) sequence. Its antigen is currently unknown. The V end lost 2 bases, the J end lost 5 bases, and 9 bases lay between the germline ends. The CDR3 sequence is 14 residues long. Germline lookup yields CDR1 SGHTA and CDR2 FQGNSA. Using its own MiXCR run on the 5' RACE reads, TCRdb lists one record per CDR3 protein. The top ten clones hold roughly 15% of a sample with 330,000 or so distinct CDR3 sequences, 6.5% to 10% of them seen once. These data originate in a study of CD8 T cells in ankylosing spondylitis. Broader study findings: It appeared that ankylosing spondylitis blood was characterized by a TCR beta motif of several highly homologous variants.

The sequence was collected from a male donor with ankylosing spondylitis. Material for sequencing was blood, either unsorted or a sorted T cell fraction (not recorded which). The chain carries TRBV7-2 and TRBJ2-2; no clear D. The CDR3 sequence: CASSLSARTGELFF. The CDR3 bases are TGTGCCAGCAGCTTATCGGCAAGGACCGGGGAGCTGTTTTTT.